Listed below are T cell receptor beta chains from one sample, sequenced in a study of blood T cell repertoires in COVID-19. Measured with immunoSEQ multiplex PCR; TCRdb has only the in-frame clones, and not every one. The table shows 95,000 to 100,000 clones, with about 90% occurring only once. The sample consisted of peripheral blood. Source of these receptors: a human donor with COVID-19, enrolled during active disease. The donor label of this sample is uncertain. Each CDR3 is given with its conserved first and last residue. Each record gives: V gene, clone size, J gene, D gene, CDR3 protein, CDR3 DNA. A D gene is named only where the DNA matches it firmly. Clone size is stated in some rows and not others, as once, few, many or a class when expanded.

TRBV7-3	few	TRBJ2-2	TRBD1	CASSSTGSDGELFF	TGTGCCAGCAGCTCGACAGGGAGCGACGGGGAGCTGTTTTTT
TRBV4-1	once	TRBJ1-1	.	CASSPAGSTISTEAFF	TGCGCCAGCAGCCCCGCGGGCTCCACGATAAGCACTGAAGCTTTCTTT
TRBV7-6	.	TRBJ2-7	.	CASSLGQGGYEQYF	TGTGCCAGCAGCTTAGGACAGGGAGGCTACGAGCAGTACTTC
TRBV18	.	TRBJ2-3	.	CASSFTPGHPGDTDTQYF	TGTGCCAGCTCCTTTACTCCGGGGCACCCGGGGGACACAGATACGCAGTATTTT
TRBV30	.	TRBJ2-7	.	CAWSAKGEGYEQYF	TGTGCCTGGAGTGCTAAGGGGGAGGGCTACGAGCAGTACTTC
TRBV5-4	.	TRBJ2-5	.	CASSPDRRETQYF	TGTGCCAGCAGCCCCGACAGGAGAGAGACCCAGTACTTC
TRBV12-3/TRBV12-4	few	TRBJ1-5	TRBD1	CASRPTGNQPQHF	TGTGCCAGCAGGCCGACAGGGAATCAGCCCCAGCATTTT
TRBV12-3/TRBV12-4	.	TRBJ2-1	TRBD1	CASRKGQVNEQFF	TGTGCCAGCAGGAAAGGACAGGTCAATGAGCAGTTCTTC
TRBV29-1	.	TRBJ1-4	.	CSVEGGGEGEKLFF	TGCAGCGTTGAGGGCGGGGGAGAGGGGGAAAAACTGTTTTTT
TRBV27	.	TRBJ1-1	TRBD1	CASNPASGTGKGFTEAFF	TGTGCCAGCAACCCGGCTTCCGGGACAGGGAAGGGGTTCACTGAAGCTTTCTTT
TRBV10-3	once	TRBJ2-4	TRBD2	CAISEPSGSGGAKNIQYF	TGTGCCATCAGTGAACCTAGCGGGAGCGGGGGCGCCAAAAACATTCAGTACTTC
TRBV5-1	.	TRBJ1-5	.	CASSLGTVQNQPQHF	TGCGCCAGCAGCTTGGGGACAGTTCAAAATCAGCCCCAGCATTTT
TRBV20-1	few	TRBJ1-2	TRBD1	CSASKGTGDGYTF	TGCAGTGCTAGTAAAGGGACAGGGGATGGCTACACCTTC
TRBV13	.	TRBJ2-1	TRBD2	CASSSTVLASYNEQFF	TGTGCCAGCAGCTCCACCGTACTAGCGTCCTACAATGAGCAGTTCTTC